The clone carrying this T cell receptor (beta chain) has just a few counts. The data are from a study of blood T cell repertoires in COVID-19. Study-wide context: Acute-phase and convalescent COVID-19 samples originated in the United States, Italy and Spain. Nucleic acid was either cDNA or gDNA, and it came from T cells, B-cell-depleted T cells, or PBMCs.

As processed by the authors: Amplification of reference gene primers was used by the study to estimate nucleated cell counts. The protocol was immunoSEQ multiplex PCR, while the TCRdb copy is restricted to in-frame clones and leaves out a portion. Clone size and the V and J calls come from that table; the DNA yielded D and trimming. This sample has roughly 230,000 clones, with over 80% found just once. The sequence derives from a human donor in a cohort sampled during active COVID-19. The source material was peripheral blood.

The CDR3 is CASSFTGGQFF. CDR3 sequence (DNA): TGTGCCAGTAGTTTTACAGGGGGACAGTTCTTC. V usage is TRBV19 and J usage is TRBJ2-1; 8 nucleotides match TRBD1. The CDR3 is 11 residues long. Germline CDR1 and CDR2: LNHDA and SQIVND (reference sequence). V lost 5 bases to trimming and J lost 13 bases; unmatched junction nucleotides: 4.